The 13 T cell receptor beta chains given below trace back to one sample, sequenced in a study of T cell responses to AZD1222 COVID-19 vaccine. Data came from immunoSEQ multiplex PCR; TCRdb stores just in-frame clones and leaves some out. The data show roughly 130,000 clones, around 93% seen once. Sequences were derived from peripheral blood, sampled on day 0 of AZD1222 vaccination. The origin of the receptors is an adult in good health.

This chain connects TRBV3-1 (or the pseudogene TRBV3-2) to TRBJ1-1; no clear D. Trimming cost V 0 bases and J 9 bases, with 17 bases left between them. Germline CDR1 is LGHDT and CDR2 is YNNKEL (reference sequence). The CDR3 contains 15 residues. The CDR3 loop is CASSQDREQSRQAFF. In nucleotides, the CDR3 is TGTGCCAGCAGCCAAGATCGTGAACAGAGTAGGCAAGCTTTCTTT.

The J gene is TRBJ1-1, the V gene TRBV3-1 (or the pseudogene TRBV3-2); D is undetermined. Between the trimmed V and J ends, which lost 1 base and 11 bases, there was a span of 11 bases. The CDR3 is 12 residues long. Germline V gene data show CDR1 as LGHDT and CDR2 as YNNKEL (reference sequence). CDR3: CASSQAAASAFF. The CDR3 DNA is TGTGCCAGCAGCCAAGCTGCGGCGAGCGCTTTCTTT.

Notes on this clone: Other nucleotide sequences in the sample specify the same CDR3. This chain links TRBV7-2 with TRBJ2-5; either TRBD1 or TRBD2 may fit D (5 bases each). The CDR3 runs to 13 residues. Germline CDR1 is SGHTA and CDR2 is FQGNSA. Trimming took off 5 bases at V and 4 bases at J, with 11 bases between the two ends. The DNA of the CDR3 is TGTGCCAGCAGCCCGCGTGGGGGAGAGACCCAGTACTTC. Translation gives CASSPRGGETQYF.

The CDR3 region is CASGFGTLLSSYNEQFF. CDR3 bases: TGTGCTAGTGGTTTCGGGACTCTTCTTAGCTCCTACAATGAGCAGTTCTTC. V usage is TRBV12-5 and J usage is TRBJ2-1; a weak D match, TRBD2 (6 bases). The V and J ends lost 3 bases and 0 bases respectively, with 15 bases between them. This CDR3 spans 17 amino acids. CDR1 and CDR2 (germline): LGHNT, FRNRAP.

This chain uses TRBV12-5 with TRBJ2-1; a weak D match, TRBD2 (5 bases). This CDR3 region has 15 residues. V dropped 4 bases and J dropped 2 bases, with 12 bases sitting between them. The germline CDR1 and CDR2 sequences are LGHNT and FRNRAP. For the CDR3, the DNA is TGTGCTAGTGGTTCGGGCCTAGCAGCCTACAATGAGCAGTTCTTC. It codes for CASGSGLAAYNEQFF.

This chain connects TRBV5-4 to TRBJ1-6; the D gene is possibly TRBD1 (5 bases). The germline CDR1 and CDR2 sequences are SGHNT and YYREEE (reference sequence). The length of the CDR3 is 16 residues. Trimming took 0 bases from V and 10 from J, leaving 17 bases between them. DNA for the CDR3: TGTGCCAGCAGCTTGGGGGTGGAGCAGGGATGGTCACCCCTCCACTTT. Amino acids: CASSLGVEQGWSPLHF.

J is TRBJ1-3 and V is TRBV19; tentative D call: TRBD1 (5 bases). The length of the CDR3 is 16 residues. V lost 7 bases and J lost 0, with 16 bases in between. Germline CDR1 and CDR2: LNHDA and SQIVND (reference sequence). The CDR3 region has the DNA TGTGCCAGTACTCGGAAGGGGCCAAACTCTGGAAACACCATATATTTT. Protein product: CASTRKGPNSGNTIYF.

The chain combines TRBV7-8 with TRBJ1-3, with TRBD1 matching 7 bases. Germline V lookup: CDR1 SGHVS, CDR2 FQNEAQ. Trimming removed 5 bases from V and 1 base from J; junction bases left unmatched: 14. The CDR3 is 18 amino acids. The CDR3: CASSRTPGGTNSGNTIYF. CDR3 nucleotide sequence: TGTGCCAGCAGCCGAACGCCAGGGGGAACTAATTCTGGAAACACCATATATTTT.

The CDR3 region has the DNA TGTGCCAGCAGTTACTCGACGTTCAAATTTGGTTTAGCTGAAGCTTTCTTT. This gives the protein CASSYSTFKFGLAEAFF. This sequence joins TRBV6-2 or TRBV6-3 and TRBJ1-1; the D is unclear. CDR1 MNHEY and CDR2 SVGEGT come from the germline V gene. The CDR3 contains 17 residues. V lost 0 bases, J lost 6 bases, and 20 bases lay in between.

This rearrangement joins TRBV7-2 to TRBJ1-2, with TRBD1 matching over 10 bases. V shed 5 bases and J 8 bases; nucleotides not matched to a gene: 8. CDR3 length equals 14 residues. The V gene's germline CDR1 is SGHTA and CDR2 FQGNSA. CDR3 loop: CASSVRQGAIGYTF. The CDR3 nucleotides read TGTGCCAGCAGCGTCCGACAGGGGGCGATAGGCTACACCTTC.

With regard to this clone: Other DNA sequences in this sample translate to the same CDR3. The chain joins TRBV28 to TRBJ1-2; 10 positions agree with TRBD1. CDR3 length: 14 amino acids. The junction had 6 bases not matched to a gene; V was cut back by 6 bases and J by 5 bases. Germline CDR1 MDHEN, CDR2 SYDVKM. The CDR3 DNA sequence: TGTGCCAGCAGCACGACAGGGGGCGATTATGGCTACACCTTC. Its protein is CASSTTGGDYGYTF.

This chain connects TRBV6-2 or TRBV6-3 to TRBJ1-5; D is unclear. Per the germline V gene, CDR1 is MNHEY and CDR2 is SVGEGT. Trimming shortened V by 6 bases and J by 2 bases, and 17 bases separated the two germline ends. The CDR3 runs to 16 residues. CDR3 DNA: TGTGCCAGCAGCCCCCACAGTGGTGGGGGCAATCAGCCCCAGCATTTT. It yields the protein CASSPHSGGGNQPQHF.

V and J are TRBV5-1 and TRBJ2-3, with TRBD2 identical over 10 bases. V trimming: 1 base; J trimming: 6 bases; junction bases outside the gene matches: 5. The germline CDR1 and CDR2 sequences are SGHRS and YFSETQ. The CDR3 length is 15 residues. The CDR3 spells CASSLYASGSDTQYF. The DNA of the CDR3 is TGCGCCAGCAGCTTGTACGCTAGCGGGAGTGATACGCAGTATTTT.